The clone carrying this TCR beta chain was detected ten times or more. Its antigen is unknown. RNA transcripts yielded amplified TCR beta CDR3 regions. HTBI primers were employed in a first-round RT-PCR of the TCR CDR3. From the multiplex PCR reads, TCRdb called clonotypes with MiXCR, one entry per CDR3 protein. This table holds hundreds of thousands of distinct CDR3 sequences, roughly 15% found once. This record belongs to a study of T cells in Graves' hyperthyroidism and ophthalmopathy. Findings and limits, study-wide: Also found in blood were most expanded thyroid clonotypes above 0.001. A 13 V-J model separated ophthalmopathy from stable hyperthyroidism.

With duration under 3 months, ophthalmopathy was active: Clinical Activity Score at least 3, NOSPECS at least 4. Fresh peripheral blood, more than 9 ml, yielded the PBMCs. Germline-derived CDR1 and CDR2 are MDHEN and SYDVKM. V was pared by 4 bases and J by 2 bases, with 8 bases of the junction left unmatched. The CDR3 has 16 residues. The receptor comes from a woman between 50 and 59 years old with Graves' ophthalmopathy. This chain links TRBV28 with TRBJ1-3; 7 bases fit TRBD1. Input material: blood. The CDR3: CASSSGGMDTGNTIYF. CDR3 coding DNA: TGTGCCAGCAGTTCAGGGGGAATGGATACTGGAAACACCATATATTTT.